The rows below give T cell receptor beta chains drawn from one sample of a study of regulatory T cells in long-lasting Graves disease. TCRdb itself ran the multiplex PCR reads through MiXCR, one entry per CDR3 protein. The repertoire holds about 500,000 distinct CDR3 sequences, with 16% as singletons. These same data were also listed under a study on T cells in Graves' hyperthyroidism and ophthalmopathy.

This specimen consisted of peripheral blood mononuclear cells (PBMCs), obtained at new diagnosis, from a patient treated with antithyroid drugs. The receptors originated from a man between 35 and 55 years old with Graves disease. Both conserved end residues are part of each CDR3. D genes are given only for firm matches. Clone size is stated in some rows and not others, as once, few, many or a class when expanded.

- TRBJ1-5 TRBV7-9 few TGTGCCAGCAGTTCAAAGGAGAATCAGCCCCAGCATTTT CASSSKENQPQHF
TRBD1 TRBJ2-1 TRBV19 few TGTGCCAGTAGTCGAGGGGACAGCCTCTCCTACAATGAGCAGTTCTTC CASSRGDSLSYNEQFF
- TRBJ2-4 TRBV29-1 few TGCAGCGTGAGAGCCAAAAACATTCAGTACTTC CSVRAKNIQYF
TRBD2 TRBJ2-1 TRBV15 - TGTGCCACCAAGTCTAGCGGGAGTATGCATGGGCAGTTCTTC CATKSSGSMHGQFF
- TRBJ1-4 TRBV28 many TGTGCCAGCAGTTATGCAGGGTCCGGAAAACTGTTTTTT CASSYAGSGKLFF
- TRBJ2-5 TRBV13 few TGTGCCAGCAGCCCCGGGACGATCCAAGAGGCCCAGTACTTC CASSPGTIQEAQYF
- TRBJ1-2 TRBV6-5 many TGTGCCAGCAGTTACACGGACTACTATGGCTACACCTTC CASSYTDYYGYTF
- TRBJ2-4 TRBV5-1 many TGCGCCAGCAGCTTGGCCGCAGGGGACGTCGGTCAGTACTTC CASSLAAGDVGQYF
TRBD2 TRBJ2-3 TRBV29-1 - TGCAGCGTTGATACTAGCGGCCTCACAGATACGCAGTATTTT CSVDTSGLTDTQYF
- TRBJ1-4 TRBV5-6 - TGTGCCAGCAGCTGGGGGCAGGGGACCCCTAGAAGCCTGTTTTTT CASSWGQGTPRSLFF
TRBD2 TRBJ2-1 TRBV20-1 many TGCAGTGCTAGAGTAGGGGAGGGCCGTGGGGAGCAGTTCTTC CSARVGEGRGEQFF
TRBD2 TRBJ2-5 TRBV20-1 many TGCAGTGCTACGTCGGGGGGCCAAGAGACCCAGTACTTC CSATSGGQETQYF
TRBD1 TRBJ1-2 TRBV2 many TGTGCCAGCAGTACCGGGACAGGGGACGGCTACACCTTC CASSTGTGDGYTF
- TRBJ2-2 TRBV18 many TGTGCCAGCCAACTGCGGAGCTCGAACACCGGGGAGCTGTTTTTT CASQLRSSNTGELFF
TRBD1 TRBJ2-3 TRBV30 few TGTGCCACCTCATCCGGGACAGGGGCAGATACGCAGTATTTT CATSSGTGADTQYF
- TRBJ2-7 TRBV3-1 many TGTGCCAGCAGCCGCGGGATCTCCTCCTACGAGCAGTACTTC CASSRGISSYEQYF
TRBD2 TRBJ2-7 TRBV18 few TGTGCCAGCTCCCGGGAGGGGTCGCTGTCCGAGCAGTACTTC CASSREGSLSEQYF
TRBD1 TRBJ2-7 TRBV5-6 - TGTGCCAGCAACTTCCTACAGGGGCTCTCCCACGAGCAGTACTTC CASNFLQGLSHEQYF
- TRBJ2-1 TRBV5-1 many TGCGCCAGCGAGTCGGGGGGCATGGTCAATGAGCAGTTCTTC CASESGGMVNEQFF
- TRBJ2-1 TRBV28 many TGTGCCAGCAGCCAGTCCGCGGGCGTCTCCTACAATGAGCAGTTCTTC CASSQSAGVSYNEQFF